The entry below gives a single T cell receptor beta chain sequence along with its context. Its antigen is undetermined. Relative to the germline gene, one junction end is altered; a read error may explain this. The CDR3 runs 14 residues. CDR1 is SGHRS, CDR2 YFSETQ, per germline. The record originates from a study of regulatory T cells in long-lasting Graves disease. Findings and caveats of the study: Whereas new patients shared roughly 910 public clonotypes, persistent patients shared more, at under 3,500. Patients whose Graves' disease persisted exhibited lower TCR diversity than those newly diagnosed. Persistent disease was characterized by preferential usage of TRBV28, TRBJ1-2 and TRBJ2-5.

Time point meaning: newly diagnosed GD, antithyroid drugs for less than 3 months. Making the TCR library involved RNA that had been extracted from PBMCs. To make TCR beta libraries, researchers used iRepertoire HTBI primers and Arm-PCR of CDR3 regions. Each CDR3 protein is one row after TCRdb ran MiXCR on the multiplex PCR reads. The sample carries a few hundred thousand distinct CDR3 sequences, around 20% recorded once. This TCR was sampled from a female donor with Graves disease. V gene TRBV5-1 combines with J gene TRBJ1-3, with D tentatively TRBD1 (5 bases). The source was peripheral blood mononuclear cells (PBMCs), collected at new diagnosis, from a patient treated with antithyroid drugs. The CDR3 loop is CASSRVGAGNTIYF. The CDR3 nucleotides read TGTGCCAGCAGCCGAGTAGGGGCTGGAAACACCATATATTTT. The complete variable domain, with remaining parts taken from reference TRBV5-1 and TRBJ1-3, reads KAGVTQTPRYLIKTRGQQVTLSCSPISGHRSVSWYQQTPGQGLQFLFEYFSETQRNKGNFPGRFSGRQFSNSRSEMNVSTLELGDSALYLCASSRVGAGNTIYFGEGSWLTVV.